The TCR beta chain under discussion was sequenced for a study of control samples from healthy donors and cancer patients (TCRdb year 2020). The library was produced with the immunoSEQ multiplex PCR assay. In TCRdb, the immuneACCESS table is reduced to in-frame sequences with V and J assigned. These tables do not hold every clone; where another copy was compared, an unresolved V gene accounts for under half, and the others remain unexplained. The sample table records around 77,000 clones; almost 95% of these occur just once. The ten largest clones add up to about 5% of the sample. CDR1 and CDR2, per the germline V gene, are MNHNS and SASEGT. The CDR3 has 15 amino acids, counting the end cysteine and phenylalanine. Only the CDR3 part of the read is kept: 45 bases, read in frame from the first base. V is cut back by 3 bases and J by 9 bases, with 4 bases in the junction unmatched. As regards this clone: Its specific antigen is unknown. No clone much larger than this one lies a single base away; base qualities are absent.

The sequence came from an older woman in good health. The sequencing sample was made of blood. The rearrangement joined TRBV6-1 to TRBJ2-1; 14 central nucleotides agree with TRBD2. The bases are TGTGCCAGCAGTGAGCCGGGACTAGCGGGAGTTGAGCAGTTCTTC. This gives the protein CASSEPGLAGVEQFF.